A selection of T cell receptor beta chains follows, all from one sample in a study of identical twins. A single record per CDR3 protein comes from TCRdb applying MiXCR to the 5' RACE reads. The table lists roughly 230,000 distinct CDR3 sequences, about 8.9% of them singletons. This sample was shared with a second study, whose subject was yellow fever vaccine responses in identical twins.

The sequenced material came from CD8+ T cells sorted from blood. The receptors shown here come from a woman under 30 in good health. Each CDR3 is given with its conserved first and last residue. A D gene is named only where the DNA matches it firmly. Some rows mark clone size as missing; the rest say once, few, many or name a class of expanded clone.

v_call	j_call	d_call	clone_size	cdr3_nt	cdr3_aa
TRBV7-8	TRBJ2-3	.	few	TGTGCCAGCAGCTTAGCCCTCGGGGCCACAGATACGCAGTATTTT	CASSLALGATDTQYF
TRBV10-3	TRBJ2-7	TRBD2	few	TGTGCCATCAGTGACGGGGGGGCCGAGCAGTACTTC	CAISDGGAEQYF
TRBV2	TRBJ2-1	TRBD2	few	TGTGCCAGCAGCGAAAGTGGACTAGCGGCGGGCTCCTACAATGAGCAGTTCTTC	CASSESGLAAGSYNEQFF
TRBV3-1	TRBJ2-7	TRBD1	.	TGTGCCAGCAGCCACCCCGGACAGGGTGGGATCTACGAGCAGTACTTC	CASSHPGQGGIYEQYF
TRBV10-3	TRBJ2-5	.	.	TGTGCCATCAGTGAGAAGGGGGATATGGGGGAGACCCAGTACTTC	CAISEKGDMGETQYF
TRBV29-1	TRBJ1-2	.	.	TGCAGCGTTGAAGGGATCCATGGCTACACCTTC	CSVEGIHGYTF
TRBV27	TRBJ2-7	.	.	TGTGCCAGCAGTTTAAATGGGGAGTACGAGCAGTACTTC	CASSLNGEYEQYF
TRBV29-1	TRBJ2-1	.	.	TGCAGCGCATACTCAGCTAATGAGCAGTTCTTC	CSAYSANEQFF
TRBV7-2	TRBJ2-7	.	many	TGTGCCAGCAGTTGGGAGAACTACGAGCAGTACTTC	CASSWENYEQYF
TRBV30	TRBJ2-5	TRBD1	.	TGTGCCTGGAGTACCGGGACAGGGGTCTTCCAAGAGACCCAGTACTTC	CAWSTGTGVFQETQYF
TRBV4-1	TRBJ2-3	.	many	TGCGCCAGCAGCCAAGATCCATGGGGCGCAGATACGCAGTATTTT	CASSQDPWGADTQYF
TRBV7-9	TRBJ2-1	.	.	TGTGCCAGCAGCTTATTGACAGCGCCAAGTCCTGAGCAGTTCTTC	CASSLLTAPSPEQFF
TRBV29-1	TRBJ2-2	.	many	TGCAGCGTTGGTCCCTCCAGGGATGGGACCGGGGAGCTGTTTTTT	CSVGPSRDGTGELFF
TRBV29-1	TRBJ2-7	TRBD1	few	TGCAGCGTGCAGACAGGGGGTCTCTACGAGCAGTACTTC	CSVQTGGLYEQYF
TRBV6-1	TRBJ2-2	.	many	TGTGCCAGCAGTCCTAAGTCGCAGCAACACTACGGGGAGCTGTTTTTT	CASSPKSQQHYGELFF
TRBV10-2	TRBJ2-5	.	.	TGCGCCAGCAGTAATAACAGGAATCGGGAGACCCAGTACTTC	CASSNNRNRETQYF
TRBV20-1	TRBJ2-7	TRBD2	.	TGCAGTGCTAGAGGGACTAGCCGCACCTACGAGCAGTACTTC	CSARGTSRTYEQYF
TRBV20-1	TRBJ2-1	.	few	TGCAGTGCTAGAGTCGAACTAGGGGCCTACAATGAGCAGTTCTTC	CSARVELGAYNEQFF
TRBV20-1	TRBJ2-7	TRBD2	few	TGCAGTGCCCCTAGACTAGCGGGGTTTTCCTACGAGCAGTACTTC	CSAPRLAGFSYEQYF
TRBV7-6	TRBJ2-1	.	once	TGTGCCAGCACCTATTCCGGGACGCAATCCTACAATGAGCAGTTCTTC	CASTYSGTQSYNEQFF
TRBV4-3	TRBJ2-5	TRBD1	few	TGCGCCAGCAGCCCCGGGACAGGGGGCTTAGAGACCCAGTACTTC	CASSPGTGGLETQYF
TRBV29-1	TRBJ2-7	.	many	TGCAGCGTGTTAGAGGGAAGCTCCTACGAGCAGTACTTC	CSVLEGSSYEQYF
TRBV5-1	TRBJ2-1	TRBD1	few	TGCGCCAGCAGCTTGGTGGACAGGGAGTACAATGAGCAGTTCTTC	CASSLVDREYNEQFF
TRBV27	TRBJ2-5	.	.	TGTGCCAGCAAGTATGGTGGGGGTAAGACCCAGTACTTC	CASKYGGGKTQYF
TRBV29-1	TRBJ2-2	.	.	TGCAGCGTTGAGGGGAGGGGGGAGCTGTTTTTT	CSVEGRGELFF
TRBV6-2/TRBV6-3	TRBJ2-1	.	many	TGTGCCAGCAGTCCGCGCCTATATCACAATGAGCAGTTCTTC	CASSPRLYHNEQFF
TRBV11-2	TRBJ2-7	.	few	TGTGCCAGCAGCTTGATAGGGGACTACGAGCAGTACTTC	CASSLIGDYEQYF
TRBV7-9	TRBJ2-1	TRBD2	.	TGTGCCAGCAGCTTAGAACTAGCGGATTACAATGAGCAGTTCTTC	CASSLELADYNEQFF
TRBV20-1	TRBJ2-3	.	many	TGCAGTGCTAGAGATCCGGCATCAACAGATACGCAGTATTTT	CSARDPASTDTQYF
TRBV15	TRBJ2-7	.	few	TGTGCCACCAGTACCAAGACGGGATTGAATAAGTACTTC	CATSTKTGLNKYF